A selection of T cell receptor beta chains follows, all from one sample in a study of beta chain features in type 1 diabetes. Sequencing used immunoSEQ multiplex PCR; TCRdb keeps in-frame clones, though not all of them. The data contain 350,000 or so clones, around 20% of them seen just once; the ten biggest clones take up approximately 0.046%. The sequenced material came from naive CD4+ T cells from blood. The receptors shown here come from a young woman in good health. Both conserved end residues are part of each CDR3. The D gene is left open where the match is weak. Clone sizes are given selectively: once, few, many, or a class where the clone is expanded.

j_gene,d_gene,v_gene,abundance,CDR3nt,CDR3aa
TRBJ2-6,-,TRBV7-2,few,TGTGCCAGCAGTGACCGGACAGCCGATACGGGGGCCAACGTCCTGACTTTC,CASSDRTADTGANVLTF
TRBJ2-3,-,TRBV9,few,TGTGCCAGCAGCGTCGCTTCCACTAGCACAGATACGCAGTATTTT,CASSVASTSTDTQYF
TRBJ1-5,-,TRBV7-2,few,TGTGCCAGCAGCTTAGTCGGCGGCATAAGCAATCAGCCCCAGCATTTT,CASSLVGGISNQPQHF
TRBJ1-4,TRBD1,TRBV18,-,TGTGCCAGCTCACCGGAGGGGGCAGGGGAAAAACTGTTTTTT,CASSPEGAGEKLFF
TRBJ2-2,TRBD1,TRBV2,-,TGTGCCAGCAGTAGGACAGGGGCGAACACCGGGGAGCTGTTTTTT,CASSRTGANTGELFF
TRBJ2-1,TRBD2,TRBV2,-,TGTGCCAGCACCTCATCGGGGACTAGCGGATACAATGAGCAGTTCTTC,CASTSSGTSGYNEQFF
TRBJ2-5,-,TRBV7-2,-,TGTGCCAGCAGCTTAGAGGCGGCCCCAGAGACCCAGTACTTC,CASSLEAAPETQYF
TRBJ2-3,-,TRBV7-3,-,TGTGCCAGCAGCCCGGCCAGGGGGGTCGGGACAGATACGCAGTATTTT,CASSPARGVGTDTQYF
TRBJ1-2,TRBD1,TRBV2,few,TGTGCCAGCCGGACAGGCTTTGGTGGCTACACCTTC,CASRTGFGGYTF
TRBJ2-7,TRBD2,TRBV5-1,-,TGCGCCAGCAAAGAGAGCGGGGAATACGAGCAGTACTTC,CASKESGEYEQYF
TRBJ2-2,TRBD2,TRBV5-1,-,TGCGCCAGCAACAGCCCGGGGGGCACCGGGGAGCTGTTTTTT,CASNSPGGTGELFF
TRBJ2-7,-,TRBV9,-,TGTGCCAGCAGCGTCAGTGTGGTCCACGAGCAGTACTTC,CASSVSVVHEQYF
TRBJ1-3,-,TRBV7-9,-,TGTGCCAGCAGCTTACTAGGCATCCACTCTGGAAACACCATATATTTT,CASSLLGIHSGNTIYF
TRBJ2-1,-,TRBV10-3,-,TGTGCCATCAGTGAACGCTCAGACACTGAGCAGTTCTTC,CAISERSDTEQFF
TRBJ1-1,-,TRBV6-5,few,TGTGCCAGCCGACCGCCTAAGGGGGAGTCCACTGAAGCTTTCTTT,CASRPPKGESTEAFF
TRBJ1-5,-,TRBV9,few,TGTGCCAGCAGCGTAGAGGGGGGCAATCAGCCCCAGCATTTT,CASSVEGGNQPQHF
TRBJ2-3,-,TRBV19,few,TGTGCCAGTAGTGAAGCCGGAGATACGCAGTATTTT,CASSEAGDTQYF
TRBJ1-5,TRBD1,TRBV15,-,TGTGCCACCAGCACGGACAGGGCCCTGATTAGCAATCAGCCCCAGCATTTT,CATSTDRALISNQPQHF
TRBJ1-5,TRBD1,TRBV9,-,TGTGCCAGCAGCTCAGGACAGGGGTATCAGCCCCAGCATTTT,CASSSGQGYQPQHF
TRBJ2-7,-,TRBV29-1,few,TGCAGCGTTGGGGCGGGGAGCTCCTACGAGCAGTACTTC,CSVGAGSSYEQYF
TRBJ2-7,-,TRBV7-2,-,TGTGCCAGCAGCTTGTACAATTTCCTCTCCTACGAGCAGTACTTC,CASSLYNFLSYEQYF
TRBJ2-5,TRBD2,TRBV29-1,-,TGCAGCGTTGATGGACTAGCGGGGTCTGAACCGTCGCAAGAGACCCAGTACTTC,CSVDGLAGSEPSQETQYF
TRBJ1-1,-,TRBV9,few,TGTGCCAGCAGCGTTCAATCAGGATCCACTGAAGCTTTCTTT,CASSVQSGSTEAFF
TRBJ2-7,-,TRBV14,-,TGTGCCAGCAGCCAAGAGCCACTCAAGGGGGATTCCTACGAGCAGTACTTC,CASSQEPLKGDSYEQYF
TRBJ1-1,TRBD1,TRBV19,once,TGTGCCAGTAGTCGACAGGGATTGAACACTGAAGCTTTCTTT,CASSRQGLNTEAFF
TRBJ1-4,-,TRBV7-9,few,TGTGCCAGCAGCTTAGCCGGCGGGACCGAGGGAAAACTGTTTTTT,CASSLAGGTEGKLFF
TRBJ2-3,-,TRBV9,-,TGTGCCAGCAGCGTAGTTCCTAGCACAGATACGCAGTATTTT,CASSVVPSTDTQYF
TRBJ1-1,TRBD1,TRBV30,-,TGTGCCTGGAGTGTACGGGCAGGGGGACTCACTGAAGCTTTCTTT,CAWSVRAGGLTEAFF
TRBJ2-7,-,TRBV29-1,few,TGCAGCGCCCTGATGCAGGGGATCTCCTACGAGCAGTACTTC,CSALMQGISYEQYF
TRBJ1-1,TRBD1,TRBV18,-,TGTGCCAGCTCGACGACAGGGGCTAGCACTGAAGCTTTCTTT,CASSTTGASTEAFF
TRBJ1-2,-,TRBV28,few,TGTGCCAGCAGTGCCCAGTCTTTTAACTATGGCTACACCTTC,CASSAQSFNYGYTF
TRBJ1-3,-,TRBV4-2,-,TGTGCCAGCAGCCAAGATTGGCGTGGAGGCTCTGGAAACACCATATATTTT,CASSQDWRGGSGNTIYF
TRBJ2-4,-,TRBV6-1,few,TGTGCCAGCAGTGAAGCGCGAGGGAATCGACAGTACTTC,CASSEARGNRQYF